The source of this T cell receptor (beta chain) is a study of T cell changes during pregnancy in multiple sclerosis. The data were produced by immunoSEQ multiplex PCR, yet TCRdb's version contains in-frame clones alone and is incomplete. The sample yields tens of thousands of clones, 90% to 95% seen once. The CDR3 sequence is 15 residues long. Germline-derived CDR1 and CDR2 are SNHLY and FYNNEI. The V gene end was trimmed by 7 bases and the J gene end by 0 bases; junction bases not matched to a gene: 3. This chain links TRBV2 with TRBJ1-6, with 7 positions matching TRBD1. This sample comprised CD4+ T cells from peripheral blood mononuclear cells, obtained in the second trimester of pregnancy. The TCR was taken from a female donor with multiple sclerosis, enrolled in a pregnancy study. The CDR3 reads CASMDRSSYNSPLHF. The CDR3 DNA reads TGTGCCAGCATGGACAGGAGCTCCTATAATTCACCCCTCCACTTT.